This T cell receptor (beta chain) was captured by sequencing in a study of T cell responses to AZD1222 COVID-19 vaccine. Clones were sequenced by immunoSEQ multiplex PCR, and TCRdb holds only the in-frame ones, with some missing. The profile covers 75,000 to 90,000 clones, with 80% to 90% appearing a single time and around an eighth taken by the ten largest. The germline CDR1 and CDR2 sequences are SGDLS and YYNGEE. The junction had 8 bases not matched to a gene; V was cut back by 3 bases and J by 6 bases. The CDR3 spans 14 residues. V and J are TRBV9 and TRBJ2-7; 8 nucleotides match TRBD1. The material sequenced was peripheral blood, taken 28 days after the second AZD1222 dose. The receptor comes from an adult who received the AZD1222 COVID-19 vaccine. This CDR3 reads CASSASGGGGEQYF. The CDR3 DNA reads TGTGCCAGCAGCGCCTCAGGGGGCGGCGGCGAGCAGTACTTC.